This TCR beta chain was captured by sequencing in a study of naive and memory T cell subsets. Two oligonucleotides, mixed equimolar, formed the beta constant-region primer covering TRBC1 and TRBC2. Ligated cDNA was amplified by four rounds of PCR with nested alpha and beta constant-region primers and SP2. TCRdb re-analysed the UMI-ligation and nested PCR reads in MiXCR, keeping a single row per CDR3 protein. The table has about 120,000 distinct CDR3 sequences, 35% to 40% seen once. A remark on this clonotype: Its antigen is undetermined.

Overall study findings and caveats: Gini index rose across naive, CM, EM and EMRA in CD4 and CD8.

This clonotype was sampled from a human donor in good health. The source material was central memory CD4+ T cells from blood.

CDR3 in DNA: TGCGCCAGCAGCGCAGCTAGGGGCTCTGGAAACACCATATATTTT. This codes for CASSAARGSGNTIYF. This chain joins TRBV5-1 and TRBJ1-3; D possibly corresponds to TRBD1 (5 bases). CDR1 and CDR2 (germline): SGHRS, YFSETQ. This CDR3 has 15 amino acids. Trimming shortened V by 4 bases and J by 0 bases, and 11 bases separated the two germline ends.